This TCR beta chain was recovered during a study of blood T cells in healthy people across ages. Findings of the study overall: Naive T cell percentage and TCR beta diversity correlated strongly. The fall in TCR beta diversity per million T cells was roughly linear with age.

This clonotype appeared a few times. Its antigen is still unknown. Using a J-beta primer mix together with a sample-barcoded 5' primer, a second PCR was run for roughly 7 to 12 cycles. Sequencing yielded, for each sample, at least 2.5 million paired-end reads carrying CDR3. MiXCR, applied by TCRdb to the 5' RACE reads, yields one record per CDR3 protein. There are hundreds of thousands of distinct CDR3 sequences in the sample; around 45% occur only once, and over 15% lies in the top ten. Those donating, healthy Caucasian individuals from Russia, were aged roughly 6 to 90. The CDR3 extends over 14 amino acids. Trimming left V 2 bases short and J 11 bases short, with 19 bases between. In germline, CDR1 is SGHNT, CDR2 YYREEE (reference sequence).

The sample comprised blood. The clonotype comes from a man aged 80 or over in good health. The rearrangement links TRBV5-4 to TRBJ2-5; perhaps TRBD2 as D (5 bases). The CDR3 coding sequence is TGTGCCAGCAGCTTTAGCATCAATGCTGGGGAGCAGTACTTC. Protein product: CASSFSINAGEQYF.